This TCR beta chain came from a study of blood T cell repertoires in COVID-19. Overall study context: The samples span acute and convalescent COVID-19 from the United States, Italy and Spain. PBMCs, B-cell-depleted T cells, or T cells were the source of the cDNA or gDNA that made up the material.

Original methodology: By means of reference gene primer amplification, nucleated cell counts were estimated. Sequencing used immunoSEQ multiplex PCR; TCRdb keeps in-frame clones, though not all of them. Clone size and the V and J calls come from that table; the DNA yielded D and trimming. The sample has over 150,000 clones, 90% seen once. The CDR3 runs 14 residues. Looked up from germline, CDR1 is SGHAT and CDR2 is FQNNGV. Deletions cut 2 bases from V and 9 bases from J, with 13 bases between. The sequenced sample consisted of peripheral blood. The chain uses TRBV11-2 and TRBJ2-2; tentatively, D is TRBD2 (7 bases). The origin of this receptor is a man aged 50 or older with acute or convalescent COVID-19. The CDR3 bases are TGTGCCAGCAGCTTATTGCGGGGGCACCGGGAGCTGTTTTTT. Protein: CASSLLRGHRELFF.